The rows below give T cell receptor beta chains drawn from one sample of a study of T-cell reconstitution after alpha-beta-depleted transplantation in children. One entry per CDR3 protein results from TCRdb running MiXCR on the PCR reads. The sample contains nearly 550,000 distinct CDR3 sequences, 18% of which appear only once. The sample here was PBMCs from the stem cell graft donor, taken from the stem cell graft. All receptors derive from a human donor who donated a stem cell graft to a child with acute lymphoblastic leukemia. Each CDR3 is given with its conserved first and last residue. Each record gives: CDR3 protein, J gene, V gene.

cdr3_aa: CATSSYRSEQYF; j_call: TRBJ2-7; v_call: TRBV15
cdr3_aa: CASSYRGTPYNEQFF; j_call: TRBJ2-1; v_call: TRBV6-5
cdr3_aa: CASSPRLAVRSYNEQFF; j_call: TRBJ2-1; v_call: TRBV5-1
cdr3_aa: CASSPQTGANVLTF; j_call: TRBJ2-6; v_call: TRBV5-5
cdr3_aa: CASSDLGMAKNIQYF; j_call: TRBJ2-4; v_call: TRBV13
cdr3_aa: CASSSGALLQETQYF; j_call: TRBJ2-5; v_call: TRBV5-1
cdr3_aa: CASRRAGVNEQFF; j_call: TRBJ2-1; v_call: TRBV5-6
cdr3_aa: CANKTGFFYEQYF; j_call: TRBJ2-7; v_call: TRBV5-1
cdr3_aa: CASSFGTNYGYTF; j_call: TRBJ1-2; v_call: TRBV27
cdr3_aa: CASSWTGGADTQYF; j_call: TRBJ2-3; v_call: TRBV7-9
cdr3_aa: CASSGTYLGETQYF; j_call: TRBJ2-5; v_call: TRBV6-1
cdr3_aa: CAWARDRGGRNYGYTF; j_call: TRBJ1-2; v_call: TRBV30
cdr3_aa: CASSLVQGTDTQYF; j_call: TRBJ2-3; v_call: TRBV5-5
cdr3_aa: CASSSEGGGKLFF; j_call: TRBJ1-4; v_call: TRBV27
cdr3_aa: CASSRRGVGTEAFF; j_call: TRBJ1-1; v_call: TRBV5-1
cdr3_aa: CASSIGTGGRGTEAFF; j_call: TRBJ1-1; v_call: TRBV12-3/TRBV12-4
cdr3_aa: CASGPDSYEQYF; j_call: TRBJ2-7; v_call: TRBV12-5
cdr3_aa: CASSLLGLSRETQYF; j_call: TRBJ2-5; v_call: TRBV27
cdr3_aa: CASSRGRPPSSYEQYF; j_call: TRBJ2-7; v_call: TRBV3-1
cdr3_aa: CASSSGTGVSSGANVLTF; j_call: TRBJ2-6; v_call: TRBV5-6
cdr3_aa: CASSHIAAGYTNNEQFF; j_call: TRBJ2-1; v_call: TRBV14
cdr3_aa: CASSFRSGGSETQYF; j_call: TRBJ2-5; v_call: TRBV7-9
cdr3_aa: CASSQQLVLDEQFF; j_call: TRBJ2-1; v_call: TRBV3-1
cdr3_aa: CSVVPLRGGPNTGELFF; j_call: TRBJ2-2; v_call: TRBV29-1
cdr3_aa: CASSSQWEGGYGYTF; j_call: TRBJ1-2; v_call: TRBV6-2/TRBV6-3
cdr3_aa: CASSQSLFYEQYF; j_call: TRBJ2-7; v_call: TRBV4-1
cdr3_aa: CASSQEVAVPSYEQYF; j_call: TRBJ2-7; v_call: TRBV4-1
cdr3_aa: CASSNRPLSGSYEQYF; j_call: TRBJ2-7; v_call: TRBV12-3/TRBV12-4
cdr3_aa: CASSSLAPGNEQFF; j_call: TRBJ2-1; v_call: TRBV11-3
cdr3_aa: CASSLKPGQGNTEAFF; j_call: TRBJ1-1; v_call: TRBV27
cdr3_aa: CASSPRLAGNIYNEQFF; j_call: TRBJ2-1; v_call: TRBV7-7
cdr3_aa: CASSFRDHNQPQHF; j_call: TRBJ1-5; v_call: TRBV19
cdr3_aa: CASTAARQPQHF; j_call: TRBJ1-5; v_call: TRBV2
cdr3_aa: CASSVLARGYTF; j_call: TRBJ1-2; v_call: TRBV9
cdr3_aa: CASSLGDRTFF; j_call: TRBJ2-7; v_call: TRBV12-3/TRBV12-4
cdr3_aa: CASSGGDRTYEQYF; j_call: TRBJ2-7; v_call: TRBV5-1
cdr3_aa: CASSQEGTFGGYTF; j_call: TRBJ1-2; v_call: TRBV14
cdr3_aa: CSVPGVGYEQYF; j_call: TRBJ2-7; v_call: TRBV29-1
cdr3_aa: CASNTGGQLPYNEQFF; j_call: TRBJ2-1; v_call: TRBV27
cdr3_aa: CASSLLREPQHF; j_call: TRBJ1-5; v_call: TRBV7-9
cdr3_aa: CASSVLNIQYF; j_call: TRBJ2-4; v_call: TRBV6-1